The entry below describes one TCR beta chain. This specimen comes from a study of blood T cell repertoires in COVID-19. Overall study: Whether acute or convalescent, the COVID-19 samples came from the United States, Italy and Spain. Sources were T cells, B-cell-depleted T cells, or PBMCs; the material itself was cDNA or gDNA.

In the original processing: Using reference gene primer amplification, nucleated cell counts were estimated. Clones were sequenced by immunoSEQ multiplex PCR, and TCRdb holds only the in-frame ones, with some missing. For V, J and clone size, that table is used; D and trimming come from the DNA. The top ten clones hold roughly 20% of a sample with roughly 200,000 clones, roughly 84% of them seen once. Germline assignment: CDR1 MDHEN and CDR2 SYDVKM. The CDR3 spans 10 residues. Trimming shortened V by 5 bases and J by 7 bases, and 5 bases separated the two germline ends. Followed longitudinally, the Seattle patients had been enrolled during active infection.

This receptor was obtained from a person aged 70 to 85 with COVID-19, enrolled during active disease. The sequenced sample consisted of peripheral blood. The chain couples TRBV28 to TRBJ1-1; D call uncertain. CDR3 sequence: CASSRFEAFF. As DNA, the CDR3 is TGTGCCAGCAGTCGGTTTGAAGCTTTCTTT.